Each of the 32 T cell receptor beta chains below was sequenced from the same sample in a study of low-dose radiotherapy and immunotherapy resistance in tumors. Both a constant-region primer and a V-primer adapter served to amplify TCRs across approximately 19 PCR cycles. From the reads, TCRdb called clonotypes with MiXCR, one entry per CDR3 protein. The repertoire consists of about 47,000 distinct CDR3 sequences, with 12% occurring once and the leading ten covering approximately 6.2%. Time point reported: before trial treatment. The sequences come from PBMCs, collected before treatment. The receptors here all came from a female donor with ovarian cancer.

This clonotype has ten or more counts. As DNA, the CDR3 is TGCGCCAGCAGCCAACTGGGGGCGGAAGAGCAGTACTTC. It codes for CASSQLGAEEQYF. This chain joins TRBV4-1 and TRBJ2-7; D perhaps matches TRBD1 (6 bases). This CDR3 comprises 13 residues. The V gene lost 2 bases and the J gene lost 7 bases, with 12 bases spanning the gap. The germline V gene encodes CDR1 MGHRA and CDR2 YSYEKL.

This clonotype was picked up many times. The chain carries TRBV6-6 and TRBJ2-2; tentatively, D is TRBD1 or TRBD2 (5 bases each). Trimming shortened V by 5 bases and J by 7 bases, and 14 bases separated the two germline ends. The CDR3 contains 14 residues. Germline V gene sequence: CDR1 MNHNY, CDR2 SVGAGI (reference sequence). The CDR3 loop is CASSGKGTIGELFF. As DNA, the CDR3 is TGTGCCAGCAGTGGGAAAGGGACGATCGGGGAGCTGTTTTTT.

There are many counts of this clonotype. The chain has TRBV2 and TRBJ2-2; 9 positions match TRBD1. The CDR3 length is 15 residues. In germline, CDR1 is SNHLY, CDR2 FYNNEI. With 3 bases clipped from V and 1 base from J, the junction kept 0 bases outside the gene matches. The CDR3 region has the DNA TGTGCCAGCAGTGAGGACAGGGGGAACACCGGGGAGCTGTTTTTT. Translating it yields CASSEDRGNTGELFF.

This clonotype qualifies as medium-sized (0.01 to 0.1%). The CDR3 DNA is TGTGCCAGCACCCGGGACACAAACTATGGCTACACCTTC. Translated, it gives CASTRDTNYGYTF. The chain combines TRBV28 with TRBJ1-2; possibly TRBD1 for D (6 bases). Germline lookup yields CDR1 MDHEN and CDR2 SYDVKM. V was cut by 7 bases and J by 2 bases, with 11 bases left in between. CDR3 size: 13 residues.

Many counts were recorded for this clonotype. This chain joins TRBV7-8 and TRBJ1-1; D remains unclear. V lost 5 bases, J lost 1 base, and 14 bases lay in between. The CDR3 runs to 15 residues. From germline, CDR1 is SGHVS and CDR2 FQNEAQ. CDR3 loop: CASSPRTAANTEAFF. CDR3 coding DNA: TGTGCCAGCAGCCCCCGCACGGCAGCGAACACTGAAGCTTTCTTT.

In nucleotides, the CDR3 is TGTGCCACCAGTGACCCCGGGACTAGCGGGAGGGCCGGGCATGAGCAGTTCTTC. Translating gives CATSDPGTSGRAGHEQFF. V usage is TRBV24-1 and J usage is TRBJ2-1; 16 nucleotides align to TRBD2. The germline V gene has CDR1 KGHDR and CDR2 SFDVKD. This CDR3 comprises 18 residues. The J segment lost 8 bases and the V segment lost 4 bases, leaving 10 bases of the junction unmatched.

This clonotype was counted ten times or more. The chain combines TRBV28 with TRBJ1-2; D is uncertain. This CDR3 has 13 residues. The V gene lost 5 bases and the J gene lost 6 bases, with 13 bases spanning the gap. Germline-derived CDR1 and CDR2 are MDHEN and SYDVKM. DNA of the CDR3: TGTGCCAGCAGTACCGATAGATTCCATGGCTACACCTTC. Translating it yields CASSTDRFHGYTF.

This clonotype showed up many times. The chain's CDR3 is CASSFHRDRQETQYF. The CDR3 DNA sequence: TGTGCCAGCAGCTTCCACCGGGACCGCCAAGAGACCCAGTACTTC. This chain uses TRBV5-8 with TRBJ2-5; D may match TRBD1 or TRBD2 (5 bases each). Between the trimmed V and J ends, which lost 2 bases and 1 base, there was a span of 12 bases. This CDR3 spans 15 amino acids. Germline CDR1 SGHTS, CDR2 YDEGEE.

In its sample, this clonotype was seen a few times. V and J are TRBV20-1 and TRBJ1-1; 8 bases are shared with TRBD1. J gave up 4 bases and V 6 bases, and 10 bases lay outside the gene matches. Germline-derived CDR1 and CDR2 are DFQATT and SNEGSKA (reference sequence). This CDR3 region has 14 residues. The CDR3 here is CSARITGGGTEAFF. The CDR3 DNA sequence: TGCAGTGCGAGAATCACAGGGGGGGGCACTGAAGCTTTCTTT.

This clonotype was seen a handful of times. The chain uses TRBV5-4 and TRBJ2-5; D gene uncertain. The germline V gene encodes CDR1 SGHNT and CDR2 YYREEE (reference sequence). Between the trimmed V and J ends, which lost 2 bases and 5 bases, there was a span of 7 bases. The CDR3 contains 12 residues. The CDR3 protein is CASSLTAETQYF. CDR3 in DNA: TGTGCCAGCAGCTTAACAGCCGAGACCCAGTACTTC.

There are a few counts of this clonotype. The J gene is TRBJ2-7, the V gene TRBV4-3, with D unclear. This CDR3 spans 16 amino acids. CDR1 and CDR2 from the germline V gene are LGHNA and YSLEER. V was pared by 1 base and J by 0 bases, with 13 bases between. CDR3 in amino acids: CASSQVFGKSSYEQYF. In DNA form, the CDR3 reads TGCGCCAGCAGCCAAGTGTTCGGAAAGAGCTCCTACGAGCAGTACTTC.

This sequence joins TRBV12-5 and TRBJ1-2; D may be TRBD1 (5 bases). In germline, CDR1 is LGHNT, CDR2 FRNRAP. The V end lost 1 base, the J end lost 5 bases, and 14 bases lay between the germline ends. The CDR3 has 15 residues. In DNA, the CDR3 is TGTGCTAGTGGTTTGGATACCAGGGTTCCGTATGGCTACACCTTC. As protein: CASGLDTRVPYGYTF.

Ten or more counts support this clonotype. J is TRBJ1-2 and V is TRBV29-1; D unclear. V was clipped by 3 bases and J by 2 bases, with 10 bases between them. From germline, CDR1 is SQVTM and CDR2 ANQGSEA. The CDR3 runs 13 residues. The CDR3 DNA sequence: TGCAGCGTTGACGGCAGTTCCAACTATGGCTACACCTTC. Translated: CSVDGSSNYGYTF.

This clonotype was detected ten times or more. The chain joins TRBV6-2 or TRBV6-3 to TRBJ2-6, with TRBD1 identical over 9 bases. V lost 7 bases, J lost 4 bases, and 8 bases stayed unmatched. Germline V gene sequence: CDR1 MNHEY, CDR2 SVGEGT. The CDR3 has 16 residues. CDR3 in amino acids: CASTRDRVEGANVLTF. For the CDR3, the DNA is TGTGCCAGCACCAGGGACAGGGTCGAAGGGGCCAACGTCCTGACTTTC.

This clonotype was seen a handful of times. The rearrangement joins TRBV5-1 to TRBJ2-7; 10 nucleotides align to TRBD1. Trimming took 3 bases from V and 7 from J; bases not matched to a gene: 13. The CDR3 has 16 residues. CDR1 is SGHRS, CDR2 YFSETQ, per germline. Written as DNA, the CDR3 is TGCGCCAGCAGCTCGTCCCGGGACAGGGGCCAGGGGGAGCAGTACTTC. It is translated as CASSSSRDRGQGEQYF.

This rearrangement joins TRBV4-2 to TRBJ2-3; tentative D call: TRBD1 (5 bases). Per germline, CDR1 LGHNA and CDR2 YNFKEQ. V was cut by 8 bases and J by 0 bases, with 15 bases left in between. This CDR3 region has 15 residues. CDR3 in amino acids: CASELTGSSTDTQYF. The CDR3 coding sequence is TGTGCCAGCGAACTTACAGGTTCTAGCACAGATACGCAGTATTTT.

In this sample, this clonotype turned up many times. The rearrangement links TRBV5-1 to TRBJ2-5; 8 bases fit TRBD2. The germline V gene encodes CDR1 SGHRS and CDR2 YFSETQ. This CDR3 has 13 amino acids. Unmatched junction bases numbered 1, after V lost 2 bases and J lost 4 bases. The DNA for the CDR3 is TGCGCCAGCAGCTTACTAGCGGTAGAGACCCAGTACTTC. Amino acid sequence: CASSLLAVETQYF.

This clonotype has just a few counts. This chain joins TRBV9 and TRBJ2-5; 15 bases align to TRBD2. The CDR3 totals 18 residues. The V gene's germline CDR1 is SGDLS and CDR2 YYNGEE. J lost 5 bases, V lost 3 bases, and 11 bases had no gene match. The CDR3 DNA is TGTGCCAGCAGCGCGTCTGGGACTAGCGGGGGGTTACGTGAGACCCAGTACTTC. Its translation is CASSASGTSGGLRETQYF.

This clonotype was recorded many times. CDR3 amino acids: CASSPPAGGQVQYF. CDR3 DNA sequence: TGTGCCAGCAGTCCCCCAGCGGGGGGGCAGGTGCAGTACTTC. The gene calls are TRBV6-6 and TRBJ2-7; 10 nucleotides align to TRBD2. The CDR3 totals 14 residues. CDR1 MNHNY and CDR2 SVGAGI come from the germline V gene (reference sequence). V was clipped by 5 bases and J by 9 bases; unmatched bases: 10.

This clonotype occurred many times. The genes are TRBV7-9 and TRBJ1-2; 7 positions agree with TRBD1. Germline CDR1 reads SEHNR; CDR2 reads FQNEAQ (reference sequence). CDR3 length: 15 residues. With 1 base clipped from V and 0 bases from J, the junction kept 2 bases outside the gene matches. The CDR3 nucleotides read TGTGCCAGCAGCTTAGGACAGGGCGCTAACTATGGCTACACCTTC. It codes for CASSLGQGANYGYTF.

V and J are TRBV5-4 and TRBJ2-1; 11 positions agree with TRBD2. Germline V gene lookup returns CDR1 SGHNT and CDR2 YYREEE (reference sequence). The CDR3 is 16 amino acids. With V trimmed by 0 bases and J by 4 bases, 3 bases remained unmatched. DNA for the CDR3: TGTGCCAGCAGCTTGGGCACTAGCGGGAGATACAATGAGCAGTTCTTC. Protein product: CASSLGTSGRYNEQFF.

This clonotype was seen many times. The chain couples TRBV27 to TRBJ2-5, with D perhaps given as TRBD1 or TRBD2 (5 bases each). This CDR3 comprises 15 residues. The V and J ends lost 4 bases and 1 base respectively, with 13 bases between them. Germline lookup yields CDR1 MNHEY and CDR2 SMNVEV (reference sequence). The CDR3 DNA sequence: TGTGCCAGCAGTTCAAAACGGGGCCTCCAAGAGACCCAGTACTTC. Its translation is CASSSKRGLQETQYF.

This clonotype was picked up many times. V gene TRBV20-1 combines with J gene TRBJ2-1, with 9 bases fitting TRBD1. Losses at the gene ends were 6 bases for V and 7 bases for J; bases not matched to a gene: 7. The germline gives CDR1 DFQATT, CDR2 SNEGSKA (reference sequence). CDR3 size: 13 residues. Here the CDR3 DNA reads TGCAGTGCCCCGGGACAGGGAGGGAATGAGCAGTTCTTC. It is translated as CSAPGQGGNEQFF.

This clonotype was seen many times. V and J are TRBV7-3 and TRBJ2-3, with 12 bases fitting TRBD2. The junction had 8 bases not matched to a gene; V was cut back by 5 bases and J by 5 bases. CDR3 size: 16 residues. In germline, CDR1 is SGHTA, CDR2 FQGTGA. DNA for the CDR3: TGTGCCAGCAGCCAGAACCCTAGCGGGGGGGAAGATACGCAGTATTTT. Translation: CASSQNPSGGEDTQYF.

In this sample, this clonotype turned up many times. The chain is built from TRBV29-1 and TRBJ2-7; maybe TRBD2 (5 bases). The CDR3 sequence is 12 residues long. Between the trimmed V and J ends, which lost 5 bases and 7 bases, there was a span of 15 bases. Looked up from germline, CDR1 is SQVTM and CDR2 is ANQGSEA. The CDR3 spells CSVPGIVGEQYF. The CDR3, as DNA: TGCAGCGTTCCGGGGATAGTGGGAGAGCAGTACTTC.

There are many counts of this clonotype. The gene calls are TRBV5-1 and TRBJ2-1, with D possibly TRBD1 on 5 matching bases. CDR1 SGHRS and CDR2 YFSETQ come from the germline V gene. V gave up 0 bases and J gave up 5 bases, with 12 bases separating them. The CDR3 is 15 residues long. The CDR3 coding sequence is TGCGCCAGCAGCTTGGAGGGGAATACCCACAATGAGCAGTTCTTC. Its protein is CASSLEGNTHNEQFF.

This clonotype was counted ten times or more. The rearrangement joins TRBV19 to TRBJ2-1; TRBD2 agrees at 7 bases. This CDR3 has 13 amino acids. The junction had 5 bases not matched to a gene; V was cut back by 6 bases and J by 6 bases. Looked up from germline, CDR1 is LNHDA and CDR2 is SQIVND (reference sequence). The CDR3 reads CASSQRGLNEQFF. The DNA for the CDR3 is TGTGCCAGTAGCCAGCGGGGACTCAATGAGCAGTTCTTC.

In its sample, this clonotype was seen a few times. CDR3 in amino acids: CASRPQQGRDEQYF. In DNA, the CDR3 is TGTGCCAGCAGGCCCCAACAGGGACGCGACGAGCAGTACTTC. The V and J genes are TRBV13 and TRBJ2-7; tentatively, D is TRBD1 (6 bases). The CDR3 runs to 14 residues. V shed 6 bases and J shed 5 bases, with 17 bases lying between them. Germline V CDR1 and CDR2: PRHDT, FYEKMQ (reference sequence).

This clonotype was recorded many times. V gene TRBV20-1 combines with J gene TRBJ2-1, with D perhaps given as TRBD1 or TRBD2 (5 bases each). V was pared by 6 bases and J by 3 bases, with 12 bases between. Per the germline V gene, CDR1 is DFQATT and CDR2 is SNEGSKA (reference sequence). The CDR3 consists of 13 residues. As DNA, the CDR3 is TGCAGTGCAACCGGGACGTACTACAATGAGCAGTTCTTC. The encoded protein is CSATGTYYNEQFF.

This clonotype was detected many times. The CDR3 here is CASSPTPSPGFNNEQFF. In nucleotides, the CDR3 is TGTGCCAGCAGCCCCACCCCGAGCCCGGGGTTCAACAATGAGCAGTTCTTC. The chain has TRBV6-5 and TRBJ2-1, with D maybe TRBD2 (5 bases). CDR3 size: 17 residues. Germline-derived CDR1 and CDR2 are MNHEY and SVGAGI. V was clipped by 6 bases and J by 5 bases, with 23 bases between them.

This clonotype has at least ten counts. The rearrangement joins TRBV7-2 to TRBJ2-7; a possible D gene is TRBD2 (5 bases). Germline V gives CDR1 SGHTA, CDR2 FQGNSA. CDR3 size: 15 residues. Trimming took off 2 bases at V and 4 bases at J, with 15 bases between the two ends. This CDR3 is CASSLRLTTRYEQYF. The CDR3 DNA sequence: TGTGCCAGCAGCTTACGACTAACGACCCGATACGAGCAGTACTTC.

Comment on this clonotype: A far larger clone is just one base off, so this is likely a read error. V is TRBV6-9 and J is TRBJ2-2; TRBD1 matches 9 bases. The germline V gene encodes CDR1 MNHGY and CDR2 SVAAGI. The CDR3 contains 15 residues. The CDR3 DNA reads TGTGCCAGCACCCCGGGACAGGGAAACACCGGGGGGCTGTTTTTT. Its protein is CASTPGQGNTGGLFF.